Listed below are T cell receptor beta chains from one sample, sequenced in a study of T-cell memory formation after mild COVID-19. TCRdb re-analysed the 5' RACE reads in MiXCR, keeping a single row per CDR3 protein. The table includes 260,000 or so distinct CDR3 sequences, roughly a sixth detected once. Sequenced: PBMCs or a T cell subset sorted from them (not recorded which). These receptors all come from a man younger than 35 who had mild COVID-19 (a few samples of this study predate the infection). Cell type and time point are not known. CDR3s include the opening cysteine and the closing phenylalanine or tryptophan. The D gene is left open where the match is weak. Size is stated for part of the rows, as once, few or many counts, or as a class when the clone is expanded.

size,J,D,V,CDR3,DNA
NA,TRBJ1-6,NA,TRBV4-3,CASSQESTGAGNSPLHF,TGCGCCAGCAGCCAAGAGAGTACGGGGGCCGGTAATTCACCCCTCCACTTT
NA,TRBJ2-1,NA,TRBV19,CASMGLDYNEQFF,TGTGCCAGTATGGGACTGGACTACAATGAGCAGTTCTTC
few,TRBJ2-7,TRBD1,TRBV7-9,CASSTGQVDYEQYF,TGTGCCAGCAGTACTGGACAGGTTGACTACGAGCAGTACTTC
few,TRBJ2-3,NA,TRBV20-1,CSAERVGQTDTQYF,TGCAGTGCGGAGCGGGTGGGGCAGACAGATACGCAGTATTTT
many,TRBJ2-7,NA,TRBV5-1,CASSLEGVEGHEQYF,TGCGCCAGCAGCTTGGAGGGGGTAGAGGGCCACGAGCAGTACTTC
NA,TRBJ1-2,NA,TRBV20-1,CSAREGAGYGYTF,TGCAGTGCTAGAGAGGGGGCTGGCTATGGCTACACCTTC
NA,TRBJ2-5,TRBD1,TRBV7-9,CASSPTGRGQETQYF,TGTGCCAGCAGCCCCACCGGCAGGGGGCAAGAGACCCAGTACTTC
few,TRBJ2-2,NA,TRBV3-1,CASSQGGAGGELFF,TGTGCCAGCAGCCAAGGAGGAGCGGGCGGGGAGCTGTTTTTT
few,TRBJ2-4,TRBD2,TRBV7-2,CASSVSGGRGNIQYF,TGTGCCAGCAGCGTGTCGGGGGGGCGCGGAAACATTCAGTACTTC
few,TRBJ1-4,TRBD1,TRBV7-2,CASSLGDRRNEKLFF,TGTGCCAGCAGCTTAGGGGACAGAAGGAATGAAAAACTGTTTTTT
NA,TRBJ2-4,NA,TRBV10-1,CASSAGAKNIQYF,TGCGCCAGCAGTGCAGGGGCCAAAAACATTCAGTACTTC
few,TRBJ2-2,NA,TRBV18,CASSPSSQGTNTGELFF,TGTGCCAGCTCACCATCCAGTCAGGGGACGAACACCGGGGAGCTGTTTTTT
NA,TRBJ1-3,NA,TRBV6-6,CASKGTSGNTIYF,TGTGCCAGCAAGGGGACCTCTGGAAACACCATATATTTT
NA,TRBJ2-1,NA,TRBV4-3,CASSQERGKQFF,TGCGCCAGCAGCCAAGAGAGAGGGAAGCAGTTCTTC
few,TRBJ1-4,NA,TRBV20-1,CSARHSLEKLFF,TGCAGTGCTAGGCACAGCCTGGAAAAACTGTTTTTT
few,TRBJ1-2,TRBD1,TRBV6-5,CASSYGTGVNYGYTF,TGTGCCAGCAGTTACGGGACAGGGGTTAACTATGGCTACACCTTC
few,TRBJ2-1,NA,TRBV20-1,CSAVVGVGEFF,TGCAGTGCTGTGGTGGGAGTCGGGGAGTTCTTC
once,TRBJ2-7,NA,TRBV7-8,CASSLVGRGPYEQYF,TGTGCCAGCAGCTTAGTGGGCAGGGGACCCTACGAGCAGTACTTC
many,TRBJ2-1,TRBD1,TRBV5-1,CASSDPGQGNEQFF,TGCGCCAGCAGCGATCCGGGACAGGGGAACGAGCAGTTCTTC
few,TRBJ1-3,TRBD1,TRBV5-1,CASSLSDRAGNTIYF,TGCGCCAGCAGCTTATCGGACAGGGCTGGAAACACCATATATTTT
few,TRBJ2-5,TRBD2,TRBV7-2,CASSFPGAGGLQETQYF,TGTGCCAGCAGCTTCCCCGGGGCGGGGGGATTACAAGAGACCCAGTACTTC
few,TRBJ1-5,NA,TRBV20-1,CSATPQVSNQPQHF,TGCAGTGCAACCCCCCAGGTTAGCAATCAGCCCCAGCATTTT
NA,TRBJ2-3,TRBD2,TRBV29-1,CSGTSGATTTLTDTQYF,TGCAGCGGGACTAGCGGAGCTACAACAACCCTCACAGATACGCAGTATTTT
NA,TRBJ1-1,TRBD1,TRBV12-3/TRBV12-4,CASSPQGPRSEAFF,TGTGCCAGCAGTCCACAGGGGCCCAGGTCTGAAGCTTTCTTT
NA,TRBJ2-5,NA,TRBV12-3/TRBV12-4,CASSLSFGAGKQETQYF,TGTGCCAGCAGTTTATCCTTCGGAGCGGGCAAGCAAGAGACCCAGTACTTC
NA,TRBJ1-2,NA,TRBV4-3,CASSQVGAPDYGYTF,TGCGCCAGCAGCCAAGTCGGGGCGCCGGACTATGGCTACACCTTC
NA,TRBJ2-1,NA,TRBV4-1,CASSQVQGNEQFF,TGCGCCAGCAGCCAAGTACAGGGCAATGAGCAGTTCTTC
NA,TRBJ2-3,NA,TRBV5-1,CASSWGRGDTQYF,TGCGCCAGCAGCTGGGGTAGAGGAGATACGCAGTATTTT
NA,TRBJ1-2,NA,TRBV28,CASSPLTISNYGYTF,TGTGCCAGCAGCCCCTTGACGATTTCGAACTATGGCTACACCTTC
NA,TRBJ2-1,TRBD1,TRBV12-3/TRBV12-4,CASSMDRGSYNEQFF,TGTGCCAGCAGTATGGACAGGGGTTCCTACAATGAGCAGTTCTTC
few,TRBJ2-1,TRBD2,TRBV6-5,CASSTSDSYNEQFF,TGTGCCAGCAGTACTAGCGACTCCTACAATGAGCAGTTCTTC
few,TRBJ2-1,TRBD2,TRBV3-1,CASSQDIGLAGAFNEQFF,TGTGCCAGCAGCCAAGACATCGGACTAGCGGGGGCCTTCAATGAGCAGTTCTTC
few,TRBJ2-7,TRBD1,TRBV18,CASSPPGQGPYEQYF,TGTGCCAGCTCACCACCGGGACAGGGGCCTTACGAGCAGTACTTC
NA,TRBJ1-5,NA,TRBV6-5,CASSLGPGSQLQHF,TGTGCCAGCAGCCTAGGTCCCGGTAGTCAGCTCCAGCATTTT
few,TRBJ2-1,NA,TRBV5-1,CASSLDVGYWNEQFF,TGCGCCAGCAGCTTGGATGTCGGGTACTGGAATGAGCAGTTCTTC
few,TRBJ1-1,NA,TRBV7-8,CASSLDRAYEAFF,TGTGCCAGCAGCTTAGACAGGGCTTACGAAGCTTTCTTT
NA,TRBJ2-1,NA,TRBV15,CATSRDPGGDEQFF,TGTGCCACCAGCAGAGATCCGGGGGGCGATGAGCAGTTCTTC
few,TRBJ1-1,NA,TRBV7-9,CASSLTGSFLSEAFF,TGTGCCAGCAGCTTAACGGGCTCATTTCTTTCTGAAGCTTTCTTT
NA,TRBJ1-2,NA,TRBV5-1,CASSIEPGGIYGYTF,TGCGCCAGCAGCATCGAACCCGGCGGCATTTATGGCTACACCTTC
few,TRBJ2-2,NA,TRBV18,CASSPWAEGAGELFF,TGTGCCAGCTCACCATGGGCGGAGGGAGCCGGGGAGCTGTTTTTT
many,TRBJ2-3,NA,TRBV10-3,CAISESDTDTQYF,TGTGCCATCAGTGAGTCGGACACAGATACGCAGTATTTT
few,TRBJ2-1,NA,TRBV7-2,CASSSTQYNEQFF,TGTGCCAGCAGCTCCACACAATACAATGAGCAGTTCTTC
NA,TRBJ2-4,TRBD2,TRBV7-2,CASSLEAGGLGYIQYF,TGTGCCAGCAGCTTAGAAGCGGGGGGATTGGGGTACATTCAGTACTTC
NA,TRBJ2-6,NA,TRBV4-3,CASSEGLSGANVLTF,TGCGCCAGCAGCGAAGGGCTCTCTGGGGCCAACGTCCTGACTTTC
few,TRBJ1-2,NA,TRBV4-3,CASSHDIGTPRGGYTF,TGCGCCAGCAGCCATGATATCGGGACCCCCCGTGGAGGCTACACCTTC
many,TRBJ2-7,NA,TRBV6-5,CASSYSLDSAYEQYF,TGTGCCAGCAGTTACTCCCTGGACAGCGCCTACGAGCAGTACTTC
few,TRBJ2-7,NA,TRBV30,CAWSRGFEQYF,TGTGCCTGGAGCCGGGGTTTCGAGCAGTACTTC